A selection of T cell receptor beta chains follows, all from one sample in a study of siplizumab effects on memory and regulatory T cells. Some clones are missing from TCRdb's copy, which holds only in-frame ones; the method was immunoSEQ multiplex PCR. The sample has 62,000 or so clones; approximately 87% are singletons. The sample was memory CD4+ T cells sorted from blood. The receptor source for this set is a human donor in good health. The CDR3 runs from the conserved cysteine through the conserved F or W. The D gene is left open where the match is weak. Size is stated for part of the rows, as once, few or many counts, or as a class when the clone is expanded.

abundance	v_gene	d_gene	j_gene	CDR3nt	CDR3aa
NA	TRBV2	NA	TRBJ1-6	TGTGCCAGCATTTCGGACTGGACGACACCCCTCCACTTT	CASISDWTTPLHF
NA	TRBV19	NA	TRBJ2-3	TGTGCCAGTACCCCGGACAGTCTCAGCACAGATACGCAGTATTTT	CASTPDSLSTDTQYF
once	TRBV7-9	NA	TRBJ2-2	TGTGCCAGCAGCTTAGTCTTCAGCGGGGAGCTGTTTTTT	CASSLVFSGELFF
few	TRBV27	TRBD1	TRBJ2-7	TGTGCCAGCAGGGACAGGGGAGAGCAGTACTTC	CASRDRGEQYF
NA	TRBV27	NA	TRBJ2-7	TGTGCCAGCAGTTCCCCCGGGGCCTCTCTATTCGAGCAGTACTTC	CASSSPGASLFEQYF
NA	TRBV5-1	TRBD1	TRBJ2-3	TGCGCCAGCAGCCCAAGGACAGGGGGGACAGATACGCAGTATTTT	CASSPRTGGTDTQYF
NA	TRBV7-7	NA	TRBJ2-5	TGTGCCAGCAGCTTATTGATGCAAGAGACCCAGTACTTC	CASSLLMQETQYF
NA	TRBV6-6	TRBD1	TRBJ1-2	TGTGCCAGCAGGATCCACGGACAGGAAAGTGGCTACACCTTC	CASRIHGQESGYTF
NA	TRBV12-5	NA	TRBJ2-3	TGTGCTAGTGGGGGCCGGGTAAGCACAGATACGCAGTATTTT	CASGGRVSTDTQYF
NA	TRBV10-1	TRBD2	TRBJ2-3	TGCGCCAGCAGTTCGGGACTAGCGGGAGTTTTTAGAACAGATACGCAGTATTTT	CASSSGLAGVFRTDTQYF
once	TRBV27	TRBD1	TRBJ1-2	TGTGCCAGCAGCGGGACAGCCCAGGGATTGGGAGGCTACACCTTC	CASSGTAQGLGGYTF
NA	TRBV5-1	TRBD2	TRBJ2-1	TGCGCCAGCAGCTTGGCTCTAGCGGGAGGGCCAAGTGAGCAGTTCTTC	CASSLALAGGPSEQFF
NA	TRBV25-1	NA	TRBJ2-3	TGTGCCAGCAGTGGGTCCCTAAGCACAGATACGCAGTATTTT	CASSGSLSTDTQYF
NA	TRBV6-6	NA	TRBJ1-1	TGTGCCAGCAGTTCCCTATCTTCGGAAGCTTTCTTT	CASSSLSSEAFF
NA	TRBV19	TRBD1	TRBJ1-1	TGTGCCACCCAAAAGGACAGGGGGGGTACTGAAGCTTTCTTT	CATQKDRGGTEAFF
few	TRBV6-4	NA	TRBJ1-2	TGTGCCAGCAGTGACGGAGGGATAGGGTATGGCTACACCTTC	CASSDGGIGYGYTF
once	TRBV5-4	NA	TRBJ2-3	TGTGCCAGCAGCCCCCGCACCGTTAGCACAGATACGCAGTATTTT	CASSPRTVSTDTQYF
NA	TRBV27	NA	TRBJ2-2	TGTGCCAGCAGTTTACCCCTGGGCGGGGAGCTGTTTTTT	CASSLPLGGELFF
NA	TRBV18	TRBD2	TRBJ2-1	TGTGCCAGCTCACCAGACAGCGGGGGGCCGAATGAGCAGTTCTTC	CASSPDSGGPNEQFF
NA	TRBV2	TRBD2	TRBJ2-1	TGTGCCAGCAGTATAGCGGGAGGGGCCCTCAATGAGCAGTTCTTC	CASSIAGGALNEQFF
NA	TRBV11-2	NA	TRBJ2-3	TGTGCCAGCAGCTTAGATCTGGGATTAGCGAGCACAGATACGCAGTATTTT	CASSLDLGLASTDTQYF
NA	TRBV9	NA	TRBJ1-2	TGTGCCAGCAGCGTAGTAGATCGAACCGGGGGCTACACCTTC	CASSVVDRTGGYTF
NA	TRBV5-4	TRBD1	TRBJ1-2	TGTGCCAGCAGCCTCGATCGACAGGGTAACTATGGCTACACCTTC	CASSLDRQGNYGYTF
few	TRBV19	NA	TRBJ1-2	TGTGCCAGTAAGTTGAATGGACAGTCCTATGGCTACACCTTC	CASKLNGQSYGYTF